The clone carrying this TCR beta chain showed up just a few times. What it recognizes is unknown. V shed 10 bases and J shed 7 bases, with 17 bases lying between them. Germline lookup yields CDR1 MDHEN and CDR2 SYDVKM. This CDR3 comprises 13 residues. The data stem from a study of cytomegalovirus exposure and HLA in healthy donors. Study-level points and caveats: Accurate prediction of HLA-A and HLA-B alleles (for most subjects) was reportedly achieved from TCR beta sequences. Previous analysis showed most TCR beta V segments were productive about 90% or about 30% of the time.

The PCR made use of 60 Vbeta and 13 Jbeta primers. Measured with immunoSEQ multiplex PCR; TCRdb has only the in-frame clones, and not every one. Of about 190,000 clones in the sample, around 75% are singletons; the top ten hold 1.6%. This clonotype originated in a woman in her forties or fifties in good health and CMV-seronegative. The chain carries TRBV28 and TRBJ2-1, with a tentative D call TRBD1 (6 bases). The sample taken for sequencing was PBMCs. The CDR3 protein is CATSRVRGNEQFF. The CDR3 nucleotides are TGTGCCACCAGCCGTGTGAGGGGGAATGAGCAGTTCTTC.